This T cell receptor beta chain was identified in a study of identical twins. The length of the CDR3 is 13 residues. The V gene lost 4 bases and the J gene lost 4 bases, with 9 bases spanning the gap. TCRdb itself ran the 5' RACE reads through MiXCR, one entry per CDR3 protein. The sample lists 1,800,000 or so distinct CDR3 sequences, around 33% occurring once. Material: cord blood. The chain carries TRBV12-3 or TRBV12-4 and TRBJ2-3; no definite D call. The receptor was derived from a newborn girl in good health. The CDR3 loop reads CASSSYIADTQYF. The CDR3 region has the DNA TGTGCCAGCAGTTCATATATAGCAGATACGCAGTATTTT.